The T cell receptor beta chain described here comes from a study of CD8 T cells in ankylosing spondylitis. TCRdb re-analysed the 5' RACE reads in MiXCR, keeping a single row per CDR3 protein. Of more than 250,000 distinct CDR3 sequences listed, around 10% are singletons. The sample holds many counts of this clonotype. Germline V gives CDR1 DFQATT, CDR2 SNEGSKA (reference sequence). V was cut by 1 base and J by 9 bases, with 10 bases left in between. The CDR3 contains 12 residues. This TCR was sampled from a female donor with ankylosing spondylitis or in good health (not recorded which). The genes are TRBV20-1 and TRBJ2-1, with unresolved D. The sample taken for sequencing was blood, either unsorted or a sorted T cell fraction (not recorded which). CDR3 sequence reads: CSARGEVTEQFF. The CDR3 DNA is TGCAGTGCTAGAGGGGAAGTAACTGAGCAGTTCTTC.